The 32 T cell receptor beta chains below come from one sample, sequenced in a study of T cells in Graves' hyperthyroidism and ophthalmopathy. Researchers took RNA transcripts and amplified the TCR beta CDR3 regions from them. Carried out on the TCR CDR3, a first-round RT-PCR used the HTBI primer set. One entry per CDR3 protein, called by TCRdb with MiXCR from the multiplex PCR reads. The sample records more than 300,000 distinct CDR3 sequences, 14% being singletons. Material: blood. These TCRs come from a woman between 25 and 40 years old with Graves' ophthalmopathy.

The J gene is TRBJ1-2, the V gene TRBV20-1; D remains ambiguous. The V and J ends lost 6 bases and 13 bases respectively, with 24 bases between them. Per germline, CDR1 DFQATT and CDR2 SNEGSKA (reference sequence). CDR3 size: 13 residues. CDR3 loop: CSAILVSKMVITF. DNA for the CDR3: TGCAGTGCAATTTTAGTCAGCAAAATGGTGATCACCTTC.

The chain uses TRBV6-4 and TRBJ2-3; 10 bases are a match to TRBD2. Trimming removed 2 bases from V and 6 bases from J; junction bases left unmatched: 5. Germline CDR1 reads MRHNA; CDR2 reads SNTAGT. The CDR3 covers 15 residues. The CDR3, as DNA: TGTGCCAGCAGTGACCCAAGCGGGGGGGCCGATACGCAGTATTTT. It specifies CASSDPSGGADTQYF.

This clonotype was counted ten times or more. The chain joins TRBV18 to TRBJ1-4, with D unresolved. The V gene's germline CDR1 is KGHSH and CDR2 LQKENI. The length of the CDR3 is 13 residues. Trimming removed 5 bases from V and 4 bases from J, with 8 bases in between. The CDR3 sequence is CASSRASNEKLFF. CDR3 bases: TGTGCCAGCTCAAGGGCCAGTAATGAAAAACTGTTTTTT.

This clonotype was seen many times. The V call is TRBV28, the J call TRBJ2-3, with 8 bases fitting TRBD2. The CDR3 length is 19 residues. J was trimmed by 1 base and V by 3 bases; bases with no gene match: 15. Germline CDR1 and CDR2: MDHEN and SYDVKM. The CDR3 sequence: CASSFLNHGLARGTDTQYF. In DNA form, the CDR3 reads TGTGCCAGCAGTTTCCTCAACCACGGACTAGCCAGGGGCACAGATACGCAGTATTTT. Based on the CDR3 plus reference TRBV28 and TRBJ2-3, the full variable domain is DVKVTQSSRYLVKRTGEKVFLECVQDMDHENMFWYRQDPGLGLRLIYFSYDVKMKEKGDIPEGYSVSREKKERFSLILESASTNQTSMYLCASSFLNHGLARGTDTQYFGPGTRLTVL.

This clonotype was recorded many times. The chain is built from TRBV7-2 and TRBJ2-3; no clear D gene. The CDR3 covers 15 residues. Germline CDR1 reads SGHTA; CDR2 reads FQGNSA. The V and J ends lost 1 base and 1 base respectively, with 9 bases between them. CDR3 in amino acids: CASSLGAGGTDTQYF. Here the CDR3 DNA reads TGTGCCAGCAGCTTAGGGGCAGGAGGCACAGATACGCAGTATTTT.

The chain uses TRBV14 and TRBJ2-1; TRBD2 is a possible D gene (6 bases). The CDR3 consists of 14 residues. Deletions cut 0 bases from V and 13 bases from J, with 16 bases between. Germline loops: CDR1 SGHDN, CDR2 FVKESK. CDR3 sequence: CASSQDQVVRGQFF. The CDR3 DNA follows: TGTGCCAGCAGCCAAGATCAGGTAGTGCGGGGACAGTTCTTC.

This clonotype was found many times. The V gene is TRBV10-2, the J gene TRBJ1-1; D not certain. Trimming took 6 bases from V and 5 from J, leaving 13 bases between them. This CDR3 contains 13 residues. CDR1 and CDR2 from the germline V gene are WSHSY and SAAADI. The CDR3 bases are TGCGCCAGCAGGACGGGATTGGGGACTGAAGCTTTCTTT. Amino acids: CASRTGLGTEAFF.

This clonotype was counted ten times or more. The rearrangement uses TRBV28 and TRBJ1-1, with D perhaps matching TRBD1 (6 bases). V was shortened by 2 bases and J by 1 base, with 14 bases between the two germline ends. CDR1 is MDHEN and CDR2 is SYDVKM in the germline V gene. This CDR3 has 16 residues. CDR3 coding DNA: TGTGCCAGCAGTTTAGCGGGACATACGAAGAACACTGAAGCTTTCTTT. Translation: CASSLAGHTKNTEAFF.

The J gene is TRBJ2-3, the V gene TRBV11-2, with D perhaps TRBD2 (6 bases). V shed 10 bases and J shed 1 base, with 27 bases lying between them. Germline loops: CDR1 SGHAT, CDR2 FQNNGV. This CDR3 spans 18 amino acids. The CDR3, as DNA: TGTGCCATCACAGTGGCGAACACCGGGGGAGCAGGCACAGATACGCAGTATTTT. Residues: CAITVANTGGAGTDTQYF. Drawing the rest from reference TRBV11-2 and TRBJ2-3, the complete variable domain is EAGVAQSPRYKIIEKRQSVAFWCNPISGHATLYWYQQILGQGPKLLIQFQNNGVVDDSQLPKDRFSAERLKGVDSTLKIQPAKLEDSAVYLCAITVANTGGAGTDTQYFGPGTRLTVL.

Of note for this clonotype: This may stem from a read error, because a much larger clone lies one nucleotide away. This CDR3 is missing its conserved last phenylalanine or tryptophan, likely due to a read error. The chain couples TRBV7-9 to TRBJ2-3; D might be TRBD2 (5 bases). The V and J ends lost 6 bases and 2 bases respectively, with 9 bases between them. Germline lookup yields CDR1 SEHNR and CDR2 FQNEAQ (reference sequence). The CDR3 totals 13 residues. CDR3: CASSRDYTDTQYS. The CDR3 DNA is TGTGCCAGCAGTAGAGACTACACAGATACGCAGTATTCT.

The CDR3 DNA reads as TGTGCCAGCAGTGTCCCGGGACAGGGATTCGATAATGAAAAACTGTTTTTT. Its protein is CASSVPGQGFDNEKLFF. The chain carries TRBV6-1 and TRBJ1-4; 9 positions match TRBD1. The CDR3 totals 17 residues. Per germline, CDR1 MNHNS and CDR2 SASEGT. Trimming took 4 bases from V and 4 from J; bases not matched to a gene: 10.

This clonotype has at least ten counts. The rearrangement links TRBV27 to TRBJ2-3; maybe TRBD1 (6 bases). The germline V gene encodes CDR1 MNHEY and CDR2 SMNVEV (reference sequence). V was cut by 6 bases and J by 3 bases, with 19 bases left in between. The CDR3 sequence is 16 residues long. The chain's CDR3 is CASSRTPGHPTDTQYF. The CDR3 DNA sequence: TGTGCCAGCAGCCGCACCCCGGGACACCCAACAGATACGCAGTATTTT.

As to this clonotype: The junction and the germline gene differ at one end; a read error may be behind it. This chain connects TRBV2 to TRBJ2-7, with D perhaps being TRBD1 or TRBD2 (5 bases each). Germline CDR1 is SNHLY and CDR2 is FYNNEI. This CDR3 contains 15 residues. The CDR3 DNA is TGTTCCAGCAGCCCGGGGCGGTGGGGCCCTCACGAGCAGTACTTC. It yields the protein CSSSPGRWGPHEQYF. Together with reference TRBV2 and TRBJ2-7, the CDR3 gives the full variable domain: EPEVTQTPSHQVTQMGQEVILRCVPISNHLYFYWYRQILGQKVEFLVSFYNNEISEKSEIFDDQFSVERPDGSNFTLKIRSTKLEDSAMYFCSSSPGRWGPHEQYFGPGTRLTVT.

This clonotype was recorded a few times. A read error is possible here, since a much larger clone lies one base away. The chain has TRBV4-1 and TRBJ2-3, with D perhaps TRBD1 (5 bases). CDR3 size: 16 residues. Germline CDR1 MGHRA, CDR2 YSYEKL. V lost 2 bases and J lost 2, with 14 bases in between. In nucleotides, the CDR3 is TGCGCCAGCAGCCAAATCATAGACAGATACACAGATACGCAGTATTTT. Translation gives CASSQIIDRYTDTQYF.

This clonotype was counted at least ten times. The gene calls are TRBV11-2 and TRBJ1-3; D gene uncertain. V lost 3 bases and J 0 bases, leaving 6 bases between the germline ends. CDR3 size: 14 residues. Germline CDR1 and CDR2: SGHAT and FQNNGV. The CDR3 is CASSFQASGNTIYF. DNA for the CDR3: TGTGCCAGCAGCTTTCAAGCCTCTGGAAACACCATATATTTT.

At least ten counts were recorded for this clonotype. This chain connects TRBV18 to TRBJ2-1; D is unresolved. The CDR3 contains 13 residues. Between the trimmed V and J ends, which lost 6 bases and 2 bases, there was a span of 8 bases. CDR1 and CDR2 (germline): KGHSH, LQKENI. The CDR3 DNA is TGTGCCAGCTCCCGCGGAACCTACAATGAGCAGTTCTTC. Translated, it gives CASSRGTYNEQFF.

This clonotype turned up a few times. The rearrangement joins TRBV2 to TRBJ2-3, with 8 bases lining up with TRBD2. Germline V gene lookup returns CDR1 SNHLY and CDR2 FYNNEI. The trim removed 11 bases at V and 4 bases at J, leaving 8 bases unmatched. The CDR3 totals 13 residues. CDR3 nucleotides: TGTGCCCCCTTCGGGGGGGCCGCAGATACGCAGTATTTT. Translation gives CAPFGGAADTQYF.

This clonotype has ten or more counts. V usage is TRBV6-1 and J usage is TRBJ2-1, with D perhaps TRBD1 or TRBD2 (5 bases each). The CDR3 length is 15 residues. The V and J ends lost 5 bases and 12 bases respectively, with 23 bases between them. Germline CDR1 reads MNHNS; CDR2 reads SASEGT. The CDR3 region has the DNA TGTGCCAGCAGTTTACACAACTCAGGGAGCCAAGGGCAGTTCTTC. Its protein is CASSLHNSGSQGQFF.

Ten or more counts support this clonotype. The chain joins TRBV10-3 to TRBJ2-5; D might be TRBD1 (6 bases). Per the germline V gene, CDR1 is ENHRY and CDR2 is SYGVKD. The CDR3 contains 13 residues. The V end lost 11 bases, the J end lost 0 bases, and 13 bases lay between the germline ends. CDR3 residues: CASGKGDQETQYF. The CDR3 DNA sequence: TGTGCCTCAGGAAAGGGGGACCAAGAGACCCAGTACTTC.

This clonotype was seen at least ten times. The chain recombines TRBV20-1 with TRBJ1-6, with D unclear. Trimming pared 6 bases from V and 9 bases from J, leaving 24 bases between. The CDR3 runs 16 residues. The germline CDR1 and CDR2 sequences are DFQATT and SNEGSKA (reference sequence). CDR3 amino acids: CSATRPRLGHSSPLHF. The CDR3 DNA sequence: TGCAGTGCCACCCGCCCCCGACTTGGGCACAGTTCACCCCTCCACTTT.

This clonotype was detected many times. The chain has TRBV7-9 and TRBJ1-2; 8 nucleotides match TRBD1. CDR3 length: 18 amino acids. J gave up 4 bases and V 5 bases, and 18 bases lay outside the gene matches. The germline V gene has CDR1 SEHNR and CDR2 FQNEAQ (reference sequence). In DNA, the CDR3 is TGTGCCAGCAGCAAATTGACAGGGGCCATGCAAGGGGCCTATGGCTACACCTTC. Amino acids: CASSKLTGAMQGAYGYTF.

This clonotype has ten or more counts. CDR3 DNA: TGTGCCAGCAGCCAACTGAGTGCTTACTCTGGAAACACCATATATTTT. Amino acid sequence: CASSQLSAYSGNTIYF. The V gene is TRBV3-1, the J gene TRBJ1-3; no reliable D call. Germline CDR1 is LGHDT and CDR2 is YNNKEL (reference sequence). The CDR3 spans 16 residues. Trimming pared 2 bases from V and 0 bases from J, leaving 11 bases between.

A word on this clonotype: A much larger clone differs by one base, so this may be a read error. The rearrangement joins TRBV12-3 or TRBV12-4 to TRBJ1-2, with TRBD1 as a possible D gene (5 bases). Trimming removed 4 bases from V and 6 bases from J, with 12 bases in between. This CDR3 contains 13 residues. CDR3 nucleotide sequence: TGTGCCAGCAGTTCCAGGGTCTACCATGGCTACACCTTC. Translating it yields CASSSRVYHGYTF.

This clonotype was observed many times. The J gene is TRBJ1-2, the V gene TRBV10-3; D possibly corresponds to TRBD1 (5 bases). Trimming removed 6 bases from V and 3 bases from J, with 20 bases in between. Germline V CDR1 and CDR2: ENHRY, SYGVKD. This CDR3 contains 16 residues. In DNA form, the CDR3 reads TGTGCCATCAGGTCCCAAAAGGGGAGTTCGGACTATGGCTACACCTTC. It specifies CAIRSQKGSSDYGYTF.

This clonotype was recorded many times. The CDR3 DNA follows: TGCAGTGCTAGAGATCTTGGAACTAGCACATTCTCGGATACGCAGTATTTT. This translates into CSARDLGTSTFSDTQYF. The V gene is TRBV20-1, the J gene TRBJ2-3; possibly TRBD2 for D (6 bases). V lost 0 bases and J 6 bases, leaving 22 bases between the germline ends. The CDR3 totals 17 residues. Germline CDR1 DFQATT, CDR2 SNEGSKA (reference sequence).

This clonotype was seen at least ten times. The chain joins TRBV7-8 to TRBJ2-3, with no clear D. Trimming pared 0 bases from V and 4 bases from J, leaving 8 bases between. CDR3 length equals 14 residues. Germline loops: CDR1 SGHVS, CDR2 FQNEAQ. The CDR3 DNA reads TGTGCCAGCAGCTTAGCGGGAAACGCAGATACGCAGTATTTT. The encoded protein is CASSLAGNADTQYF. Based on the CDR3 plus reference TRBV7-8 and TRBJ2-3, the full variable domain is GAGVSQSPRYKVAKRGQDVALRCDPISGHVSLFWYQQALGQGPEFLTYFQNEAQLDKSGLPSDRFFAERPEGSVSTLKIQRTQQEDSAVYLCASSLAGNADTQYFGPGTRLTVL.

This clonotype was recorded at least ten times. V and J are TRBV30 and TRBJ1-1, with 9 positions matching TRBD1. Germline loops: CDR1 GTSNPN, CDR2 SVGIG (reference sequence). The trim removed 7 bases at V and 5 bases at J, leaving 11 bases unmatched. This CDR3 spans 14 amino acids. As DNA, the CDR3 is TGTGCCTCGTTACAGGGGGCACGAAATACTGAAGCTTTCTTT. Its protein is CASLQGARNTEAFF.

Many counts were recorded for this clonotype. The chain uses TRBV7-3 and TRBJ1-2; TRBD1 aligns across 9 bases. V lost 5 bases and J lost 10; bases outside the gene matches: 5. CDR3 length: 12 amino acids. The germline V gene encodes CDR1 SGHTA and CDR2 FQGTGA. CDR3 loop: CASSPDRGYYTF. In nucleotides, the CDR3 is TGTGCCAGCAGCCCGGACAGGGGATACTACACCTTC.

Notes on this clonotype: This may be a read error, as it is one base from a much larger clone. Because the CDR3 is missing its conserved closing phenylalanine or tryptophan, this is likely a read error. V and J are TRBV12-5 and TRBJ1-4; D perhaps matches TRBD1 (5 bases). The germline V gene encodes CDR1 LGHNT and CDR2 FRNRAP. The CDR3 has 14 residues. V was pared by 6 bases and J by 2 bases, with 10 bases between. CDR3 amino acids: CASGADKTNEKLFL. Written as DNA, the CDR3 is TGTGCTAGTGGGGCGGACAAGACTAATGAAAAACTGTTTCTT.

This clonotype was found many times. The CDR3 coding sequence is TGTGCCTGGAGTGTAGCCGGGGGGGTCCTAGAGACCCAGTACTTC. It specifies CAWSVAGGVLETQYF. The rearrangement joins TRBV30 to TRBJ2-5; TRBD2 matches 8 bases. CDR1 is GTSNPN and CDR2 is SVGIG in the germline V gene (reference sequence). V dropped 0 bases and J dropped 4; count of bases not matched to a gene: 7. CDR3 length equals 15 residues.

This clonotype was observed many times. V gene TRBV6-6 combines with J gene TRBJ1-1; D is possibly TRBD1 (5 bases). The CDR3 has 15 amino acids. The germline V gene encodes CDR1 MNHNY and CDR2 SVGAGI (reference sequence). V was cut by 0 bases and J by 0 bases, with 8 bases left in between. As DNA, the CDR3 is TGTGCCAGCAGTTACTCCGGACATTTGAACACTGAAGCTTTCTTT. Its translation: CASSYSGHLNTEAFF.

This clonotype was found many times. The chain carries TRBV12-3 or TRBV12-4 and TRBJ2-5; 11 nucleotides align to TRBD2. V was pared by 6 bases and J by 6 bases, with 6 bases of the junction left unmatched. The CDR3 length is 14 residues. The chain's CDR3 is CASRSSGGEKTQYF. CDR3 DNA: TGTGCCAGCAGGAGTAGCGGGGGGGAGAAGACCCAGTACTTC.